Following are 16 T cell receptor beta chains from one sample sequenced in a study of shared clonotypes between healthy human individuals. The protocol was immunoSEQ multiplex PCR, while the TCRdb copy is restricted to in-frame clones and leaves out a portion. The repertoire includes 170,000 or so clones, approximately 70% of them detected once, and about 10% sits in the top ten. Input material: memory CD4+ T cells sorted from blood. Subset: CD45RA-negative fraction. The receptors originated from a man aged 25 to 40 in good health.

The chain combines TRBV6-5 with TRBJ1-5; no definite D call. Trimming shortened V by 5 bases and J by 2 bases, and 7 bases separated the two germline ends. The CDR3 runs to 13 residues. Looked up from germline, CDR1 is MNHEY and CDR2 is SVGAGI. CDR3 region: CASSGGRNQPQHF. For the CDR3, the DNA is TGTGCCAGCAGTGGCGGACGCAATCAGCCCCAGCATTTT.

This CDR3 reads CATSRVTDRPYGYTF. CDR3 coding DNA: TGTGCCACCAGCAGAGTCACGGACAGACCTTATGGCTACACCTTC. The rearrangement uses TRBV15 and TRBJ1-2; TRBD1 might be the D (6 bases). The CDR3 spans 15 residues. Per the germline V gene, CDR1 is LNHNV and CDR2 is YYDKDF (reference sequence). The ends were cut back, 1 base at V and 5 bases at J, with 14 bases in the middle.

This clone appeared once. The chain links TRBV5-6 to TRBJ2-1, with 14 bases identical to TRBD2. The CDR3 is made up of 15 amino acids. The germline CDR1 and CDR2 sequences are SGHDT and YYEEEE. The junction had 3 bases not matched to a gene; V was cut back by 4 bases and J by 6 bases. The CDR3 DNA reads TGTGCCAGCAGCCTCGGACTAGCGGGAGGCAATGAGCAGTTCTTC. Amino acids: CASSLGLAGGNEQFF.

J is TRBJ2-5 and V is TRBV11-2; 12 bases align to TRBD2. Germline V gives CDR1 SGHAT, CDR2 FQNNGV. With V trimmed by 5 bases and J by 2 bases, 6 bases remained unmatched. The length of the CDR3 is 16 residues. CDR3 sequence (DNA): TGTGCCAGCAGCCCAAGAGGGACTAGCGGGCAAGAGACCCAGTACTTC. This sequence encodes CASSPRGTSGQETQYF.

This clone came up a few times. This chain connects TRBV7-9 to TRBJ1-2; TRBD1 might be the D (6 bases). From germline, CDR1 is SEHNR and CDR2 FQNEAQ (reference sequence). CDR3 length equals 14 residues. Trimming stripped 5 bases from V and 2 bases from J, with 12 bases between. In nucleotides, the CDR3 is TGTGCCAGCAGCCTAGGACAGATCAACTATGGCTACACCTTC. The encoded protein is CASSLGQINYGYTF.

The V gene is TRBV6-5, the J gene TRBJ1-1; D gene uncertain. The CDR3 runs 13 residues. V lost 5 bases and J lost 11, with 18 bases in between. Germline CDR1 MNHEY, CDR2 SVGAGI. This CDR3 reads CASSPLGDPGAFF. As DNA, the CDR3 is TGTGCCAGCAGTCCCCTAGGCGACCCTGGGGCTTTCTTT.

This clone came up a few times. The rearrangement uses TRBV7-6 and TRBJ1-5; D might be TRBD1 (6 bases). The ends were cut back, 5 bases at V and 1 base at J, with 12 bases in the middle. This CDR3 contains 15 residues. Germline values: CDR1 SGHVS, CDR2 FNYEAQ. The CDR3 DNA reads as TGTGCCAGCAGCCAACAGGGTCTGAGCAATCAGCCCCAGCATTTT. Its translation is CASSQQGLSNQPQHF. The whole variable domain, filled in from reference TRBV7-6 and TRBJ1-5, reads GAGVSQSPRYKVTKRGQDVALRCDPISGHVSLYWYRQALGQGPEFLTYFNYEAQQDKSGLPNDRFSAERPEGSISTLTIQRTEQRDSAMYRCASSQQGLSNQPQHFGDGTRLSIL.

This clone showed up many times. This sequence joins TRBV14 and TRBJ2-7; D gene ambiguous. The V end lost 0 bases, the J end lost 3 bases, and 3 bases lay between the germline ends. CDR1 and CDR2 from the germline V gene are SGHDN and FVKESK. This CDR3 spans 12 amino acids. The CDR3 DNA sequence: TGTGCCAGCAGCCAAGACAACTACGAGCAGTACTTC. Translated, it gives CASSQDNYEQYF. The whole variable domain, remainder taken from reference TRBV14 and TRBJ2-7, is EAGVTQFPSHSVIEKGQTVTLRCDPISGHDNLYWYRRVMGKEIKFLLHFVKESKQDESGMPNNRFLAERTGGTYSTLKVQPAELEDSGVYFCASSQDNYEQYFGPGTRLTVT.

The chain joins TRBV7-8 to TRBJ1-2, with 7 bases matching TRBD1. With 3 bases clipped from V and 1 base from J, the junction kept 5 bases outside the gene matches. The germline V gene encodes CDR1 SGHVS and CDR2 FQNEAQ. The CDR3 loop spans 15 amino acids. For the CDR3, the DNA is TGTGCCAGCAGCTTGAGGGACAGAGATAACTATGGCTACACCTTC. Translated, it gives CASSLRDRDNYGYTF.

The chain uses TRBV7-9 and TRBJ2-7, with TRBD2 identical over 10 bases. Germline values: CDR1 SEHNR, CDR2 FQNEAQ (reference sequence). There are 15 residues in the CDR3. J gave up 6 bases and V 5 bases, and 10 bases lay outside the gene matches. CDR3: CASSTLAGDPLEQYF. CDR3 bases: TGTGCCAGCAGCACTCTAGCGGGGGACCCCCTCGAGCAGTACTTC.

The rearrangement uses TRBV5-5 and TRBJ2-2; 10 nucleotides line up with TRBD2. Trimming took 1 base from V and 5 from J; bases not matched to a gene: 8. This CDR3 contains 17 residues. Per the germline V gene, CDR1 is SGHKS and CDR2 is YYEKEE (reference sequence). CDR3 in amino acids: CASSLYGLAVGTGELFF. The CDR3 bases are TGTGCCAGCAGCTTGTACGGACTAGCGGTGGGGACCGGGGAGCTGTTTTTT.

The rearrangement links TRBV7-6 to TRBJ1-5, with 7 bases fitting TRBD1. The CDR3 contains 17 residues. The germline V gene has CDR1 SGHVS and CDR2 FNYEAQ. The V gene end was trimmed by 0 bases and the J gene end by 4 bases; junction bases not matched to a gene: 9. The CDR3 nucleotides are TGTGCCAGCAGCTTAGCGCCGACAGGGTATGAGAATCAGCCCCAGCATTTT. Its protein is CASSLAPTGYENQPQHF.

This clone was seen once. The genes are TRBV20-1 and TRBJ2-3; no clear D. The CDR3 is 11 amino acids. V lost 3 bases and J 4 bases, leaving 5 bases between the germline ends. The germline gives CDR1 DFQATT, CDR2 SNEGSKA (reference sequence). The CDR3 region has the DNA TGCAGTGCTAGCAAGGCAGATACGCAGTATTTT. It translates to CSASKADTQYF.

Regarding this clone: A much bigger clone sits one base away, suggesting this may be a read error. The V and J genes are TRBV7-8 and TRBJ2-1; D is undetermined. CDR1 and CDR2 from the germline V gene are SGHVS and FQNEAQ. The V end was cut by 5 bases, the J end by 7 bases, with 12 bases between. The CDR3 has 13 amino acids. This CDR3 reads CASSATMGNEQFF. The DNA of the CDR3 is TGTGCCAGCAGCGCAACGATGGGGAATGAGCAGTTCTTC.

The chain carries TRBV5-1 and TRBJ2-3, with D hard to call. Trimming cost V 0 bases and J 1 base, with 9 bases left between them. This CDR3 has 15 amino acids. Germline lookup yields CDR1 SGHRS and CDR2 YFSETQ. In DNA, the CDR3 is TGCGCCAGCAGCTTGGCGAGCCCCCGCACAGATACGCAGTATTTT. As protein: CASSLASPRTDTQYF.

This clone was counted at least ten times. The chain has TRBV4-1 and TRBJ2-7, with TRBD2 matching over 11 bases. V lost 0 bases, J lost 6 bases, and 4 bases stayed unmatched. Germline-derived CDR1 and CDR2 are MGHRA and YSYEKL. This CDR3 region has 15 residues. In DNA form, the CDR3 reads TGCGCCAGCAGCCAAGACGGGCTAGCGGGAGGCGAGCAGTACTTC. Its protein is CASSQDGLAGGEQYF.